This TCR beta chain was found in a study of blood T cell repertoires in COVID-19. Turning to the study itself: From T cells, B-cell-depleted T cells, or PBMCs came the material, which was cDNA or gDNA.

Profiled with immunoSEQ multiplex PCR; TCRdb holds only in-frame clones, not every one. This sample has 150,000 to 200,000 clones; about four fifths occur once, and the top ten carry roughly 7.5%. Seattle-derived patients entered the study during active infection and were followed longitudinally. The trim removed 5 bases at V and 4 bases at J, leaving 10 bases unmatched. This CDR3 is 16 amino acids long. CDR1 is SEHNR, CDR2 FQNEAQ, per germline (reference sequence). The sample taken for sequencing was peripheral blood. The clonotype was recovered from a woman in her seventies with COVID-19, enrolled during active disease. The chain links TRBV7-9 to TRBJ2-2, with 7 bases identical to TRBD1. Here the CDR3 DNA reads TGTGCCAGCAGCCGTACCCGACAGGGTAGCACCGGGGAGCTGTTTTTT. Translation gives CASSRTRQGSTGELFF. Supplemented by reference TRBV7-9 and TRBJ2-2, the full variable domain reads DTGVSQNPRHKITKRGQNVTFRCDPISEHNRLYWYRQTLGQGPEFLTYFQNEAQLEKSRLLSDRFSAERPKGSFSTLEIQRTEQGDSAMYLCASSRTRQGSTGELFFGEGSRLTVL.